Shown below are 24 T cell receptor beta chains from a single sample sequenced in a study of PD-L1 blockade in urothelial cancer. The time point: peripheral blood 6 weeks after treatment start. Profiling relied on immunoSEQ multiplex PCR, and the TCRdb table lists in-frame clones only, not all of them. This table has more than 60,000 clones, 88% appearing once. Sequenced here: PBMCs, sampled around atezolizumab (anti-PD-L1) treatment. The receptors derive from a man between 60 and 75 years old with urothelial cancer.

This clone was detected only a few times. V gene TRBV7-5 combines with J gene TRBJ1-5; the D segment call TRBD1 is taken from the table without a DNA check. TRBV7-5 is designated a pseudogene. The CDR3 has 14 amino acids. The CDR3 DNA follows: TGTGCCAGAAGCTCAACAAGATTCAATCAGCCCCAGCATTTT. Protein: CARSSTRFNQPQHF.

The chain couples TRBV25-1 to TRBJ2-5; TRBD1 might be the D (6 bases). The germline V gene encodes CDR1 MGHDK and CDR2 SYGVNS. V was clipped by 1 base and J by 5 bases, with 11 bases between them. The CDR3 consists of 14 residues. The CDR3 sequence is CASSEWTDRETQYF. The CDR3 DNA sequence: TGTGCCAGCAGTGAATGGACAGATCGGGAGACCCAGTACTTC.

This clone has just a few counts. The chain employs TRBV11-3 and TRBJ2-7, with D perhaps matching TRBD2 (6 bases). V was cut by 4 bases and J by 6 bases, with 7 bases left in between. The CDR3 spans 11 residues. Germline V gene data show CDR1 as SGHNT and CDR2 as YENEEA. The CDR3: CASSSGVEQYF. Here the CDR3 DNA reads TGTGCCAGCAGCTCGGGGGTCGAGCAGTACTTC. Looking up the rest from reference TRBV11-3 and TRBJ2-7 gives the full variable domain: EAGVVQSPRYKIIEKKQPVAFWCNPISGHNTLYWYLQNLGQGPELLIRYENEEAVDDSQLPKDRFSAERLKGVDSTLKIQPAELGDSAVYLCASSSGVEQYFGPGTRLTVT.

This rearrangement joins TRBV6-1 to TRBJ1-1, with D possibly being TRBD1 (6 bases). The CDR3 contains 18 residues. Germline V gene sequence: CDR1 MNHNS, CDR2 SASEGT. With 0 bases removed from V and 0 bases from J, the gap between germline ends came to 17 bases. CDR3 residues: CASSEAHRVFNLNTEAFF. For the CDR3, the DNA is TGTGCCAGCAGTGAAGCGCACAGGGTCTTTAATTTGAACACTGAAGCTTTCTTT.

This chain joins TRBV11-2 and TRBJ1-2; possible D gene TRBD1, 5 bases. The CDR3 covers 14 residues. V lost 4 bases to trimming and J lost 7 bases, with 16 bases between them. Germline V gives CDR1 SGHAT, CDR2 FQNNGV. The chain's CDR3 is CASSSMGREVGYTF. CDR3 in DNA: TGTGCCAGCAGCTCAATGGGGCGGGAAGTTGGCTACACCTTC.

The rearrangement links TRBV2 to TRBJ1-4; D is unresolved. CDR3 length: 15 residues. Germline values: CDR1 SNHLY, CDR2 FYNNEI. Deletions cut 2 bases from V and 5 bases from J, with 12 bases between. CDR3 nucleotide sequence: TGTGCCAGCAGTGAACCGGGGATTGGGAATGAAAAACTGTTTTTT. This translates into CASSEPGIGNEKLFF.

A single count supports this clone. This chain connects TRBV6-6 to TRBJ2-7, with TRBD2 matching over 7 bases. With V trimmed by 7 bases and J by 6 bases, 12 bases remained unmatched. The CDR3 is 14 amino acids. Looked up from germline, CDR1 is MNHNY and CDR2 is SVGAGI (reference sequence). CDR3: CASNRSGRPGEQYF. CDR3 DNA: TGTGCCAGCAACCGTAGCGGGCGGCCAGGCGAGCAGTACTTC.

The gene calls are TRBV2 and TRBJ1-1; D not resolved. Germline V lookup: CDR1 SNHLY, CDR2 FYNNEI. V gave up 8 bases and J gave up 1 base, with 14 bases separating them. The CDR3 runs to 14 residues. This CDR3 is CASRAEAGNTEAFF. In nucleotides, the CDR3 is TGTGCCAGCCGAGCAGAGGCCGGGAACACTGAAGCTTTCTTT. Combining the CDR3 with reference TRBV2 and TRBJ1-1 gives the whole variable domain EPEVTQTPSHQVTQMGQEVILRCVPISNHLYFYWYRQILGQKVEFLVSFYNNEISEKSEIFDDQFSVERPDGSNFTLKIRSTKLEDSAMYFCASRAEAGNTEAFFGQGTRLTVV.

This clone has a single count. The V and J genes are TRBV9 and TRBJ2-2, with 8 bases lining up with TRBD1. CDR3 length: 16 amino acids. V was pared by 4 bases and J by 1 base, with 6 bases of the junction left unmatched. The germline V gene has CDR1 SGDLS and CDR2 YYNGEE. CDR3 protein: CASSPRDRWNTGELFF. The CDR3 nucleotides read TGTGCCAGCAGCCCTCGGGACAGGTGGAACACCGGGGAGCTGTTTTTT. Based on the CDR3 plus reference TRBV9 and TRBJ2-2, the full variable domain is DSGVTQTPKHLITATGQRVTLRCSPRSGDLSVYWYQQSLDQGLQFLIQYYNGEERAKGNILERFSAQQFPDLHSELNLSSLELGDSALYFCASSPRDRWNTGELFFGEGSRLTVL.

The J gene is TRBJ1-2, the V gene TRBV29-1; perhaps TRBD1 as D (5 bases). The CDR3 is made up of 14 amino acids. Germline V gives CDR1 SQVTM, CDR2 ANQGSEA. The V end was cut by 6 bases, the J end by 4 bases, with 18 bases between. DNA for the CDR3: TGCAGCGTCGCCAGGGATATAGGCCCCTATGGCTACACCTTC. It encodes CSVARDIGPYGYTF. Supplemented by reference TRBV29-1 and TRBJ1-2, the full variable domain reads SAVISQKPSRDICQRGTSLTIQCQVDSQVTMMFWYRQQPGQSLTLIATANQGSEATYESGFVIDKFPISRPNLTFSTLTVSNMSPEDSSIYLCSVARDIGPYGYTFGSGTRLTVV.

The gene calls are TRBV7-6 and TRBJ2-7; 11 nucleotides match TRBD1. Germline V gene lookup returns CDR1 SGHVS and CDR2 FNYEAQ. V lost 5 bases and J lost 2; bases outside the gene matches: 2. This CDR3 is built from 14 residues. CDR3 nucleotides: TGTGCCAGCAGCCCGGACAGGGGGCCCTACGAGCAGTACTTC. It translates to CASSPDRGPYEQYF.

The chain uses TRBV11-2 and TRBJ2-2; D is unclear. V was trimmed by 6 bases and J by 5 bases, leaving 4 bases between them. The CDR3 length is 11 residues. Germline-derived CDR1 and CDR2 are SGHAT and FQNNGV. In DNA form, the CDR3 reads TGTGCCAGCAGTTATACCGGGGAGCTGTTTTTT. Amino acids: CASSYTGELFF.

The V call is TRBV7-9, the J call TRBJ1-2, with D unresolved. Per the germline V gene, CDR1 is SEHNR and CDR2 is FQNEAQ (reference sequence). Trimming took 3 bases from V and 2 from J, leaving 7 bases between them. The CDR3 totals 13 residues. This chain's CDR3 is CASSFPRNYGYTF. In nucleotides, the CDR3 is TGTGCCAGCAGCTTTCCTAGGAACTATGGCTACACCTTC. The complete variable domain, with remaining parts taken from reference TRBV7-9 and TRBJ1-2, reads DTGVSQNPRHKITKRGQNVTFRCDPISEHNRLYWYRQTLGQGPEFLTYFQNEAQLEKSRLLSDRFSAERPKGSFSTLEIQRTEQGDSAMYLCASSFPRNYGYTFGSGTRLTVV.

J is TRBJ2-7 and V is TRBV5-5, with TRBD1 as a possible D gene (5 bases). Deletions cut 2 bases from V and 4 bases from J, with 13 bases between. The germline gives CDR1 SGHKS, CDR2 YYEKEE (reference sequence). The CDR3 spans 14 residues. For the CDR3, the DNA is TGTGCCAGCAGCTTATTCCCAGGGTTATACGAGCAGTACTTC. Residues: CASSLFPGLYEQYF.

This clone came up once. V gene TRBV27 combines with J gene TRBJ1-1, with D unresolved. Per germline, CDR1 MNHEY and CDR2 SMNVEV (reference sequence). The CDR3 runs 13 residues. Trimming left V 5 bases short and J 3 bases short, with 10 bases between. This CDR3 reads CASSRYLDTEAFF. Here the CDR3 DNA reads TGTGCCAGCAGTCGCTACCTGGACACTGAAGCTTTCTTT.

The chain uses TRBV6-5 and TRBJ2-6, with D uncertain. Trimming left V 4 bases short and J 1 base short, with 5 bases between. CDR1 and CDR2 from the germline V gene are MNHEY and SVGAGI. The CDR3 loop spans 14 amino acids. CDR3 in amino acids: CASSSISGANVLTF. CDR3 coding DNA: TGTGCCAGCAGTTCCATTTCTGGGGCCAACGTCCTGACTTTC.

The rearrangement links TRBV30 to TRBJ1-1; D gene unclear. Between the trimmed V and J ends, which lost 4 bases and 0 bases, there was a span of 9 bases. There are 13 residues in the CDR3. CDR1 is GTSNPN, CDR2 SVGIG, per germline (reference sequence). CDR3 amino acids: CAWNARLNTEAFF. The CDR3 bases are TGTGCCTGGAATGCCAGATTGAACACTGAAGCTTTCTTT.

The chain links TRBV6-1 to TRBJ2-1, with 9 bases that match TRBD2. V was pared by 2 bases and J by 7 bases, with 6 bases of the junction left unmatched. Germline values: CDR1 MNHNS, CDR2 SASEGT. The CDR3 totals 15 residues. CDR3 residues: CASSEYSGGINEQFF. The DNA of the CDR3 is TGTGCCAGCAGTGAATATAGCGGGGGTATTAATGAGCAGTTCTTC.

The V call is TRBV7-9, the J call TRBJ1-3; 8 bases are a match to TRBD1. The germline CDR1 and CDR2 sequences are SEHNR and FQNEAQ (reference sequence). This CDR3 region has 15 residues. The V segment lost 4 bases and the J segment 2 bases; nucleotides outside the gene matches: 4. CDR3 in amino acids: CASSSMTGAGNTIYF. DNA for the CDR3: TGTGCCAGCAGCTCAATGACAGGGGCTGGAAACACCATATATTTT.

The chain joins TRBV6-5 to TRBJ1-5; 7 nucleotides match TRBD1. Unmatched junction bases numbered 5, after V lost 2 bases and J lost 4 bases. Germline V gene sequence: CDR1 MNHEY, CDR2 SVGAGI. The CDR3 consists of 15 residues. In nucleotides, the CDR3 is TGTGCCAGCAGTTACATACAGGGGCGGAATCAGCCCCAGCATTTT. Translation gives CASSYIQGRNQPQHF.

The rearrangement links TRBV28 to TRBJ2-5; TRBD2 aligns across 11 bases. The CDR3 loop spans 14 amino acids. Germline CDR1 and CDR2: MDHEN and SYDVKM. J gave up 4 bases and V 10 bases, and 8 bases lay outside the gene matches. This chain's CDR3 is CATLLAGVIETQYF. As DNA, the CDR3 is TGTGCCACCCTACTAGCGGGAGTGATAGAGACCCAGTACTTC.

V and J are TRBV19 and TRBJ1-5; tentatively, D is TRBD1 (6 bases). In germline, CDR1 is LNHDA, CDR2 SQIVND (reference sequence). V lost 4 bases, J lost 0 bases, and 19 bases lay in between. The CDR3 covers 18 residues. The chain's CDR3 is CASSTPDIQGHSNQPQHF. The CDR3 coding sequence is TGTGCCAGTAGTACCCCGGATATTCAGGGACATAGCAATCAGCCCCAGCATTTT.

This chain joins TRBV19 and TRBJ2-5; TRBD1 matches at 7 bases. The CDR3 has 14 amino acids. Unmatched junction bases numbered 7, after V lost 5 bases and J lost 4 bases. Germline CDR1 reads LNHDA; CDR2 reads SQIVND (reference sequence). In DNA, the CDR3 is TGTGCCAGTAGTGCCGACAGGGTCCGAGAGACCCAGTACTTC. Translating gives CASSADRVRETQYF.

In DNA, the CDR3 is TGCGCCAGCATCGGGGGGGGGCGCGGGAACACTGAAGCTTTCTTT. It codes for CASIGGGRGNTEAFF. The rearrangement uses TRBV5-1 and TRBJ1-1, with a tentative D call TRBD1 (6 bases). Trimming removed 6 bases at V and 1 base at J, with 16 bases between. This CDR3 contains 15 residues. Looked up from germline, CDR1 is SGHRS and CDR2 is YFSETQ.